The 18 T cell receptor beta chains below were found in one sample sequenced in a study of OX40 agonist ivuxolimab in advanced cancers. TCRdb's table, derived via immunoSEQ multiplex PCR, lists solely in-frame clones and lacks some. Of nearly 80,000 clones listed, approximately 85% are singletons. Sequencing used CD4+ or CD8+ T cells sorted from blood, obtained in a trial of the OX40 agonist ivuxolimab. The receptors come from an adult with an advanced solid tumor such as melanoma, head and neck, liver or kidney cancer.

Turning to this clone: One end of the junction does not line up with germline, which may come from a read error. The rearrangement links TRBV7-9 to TRBJ1-1; 10 nucleotides agree with TRBD1. Germline assignment: CDR1 SEHNR and CDR2 FQNEAQ (reference sequence). CDR3 length equals 12 residues. CDR3 nucleotides: TGTGCCAGCAGTCGTGGGACAGGGGCCGAAGCTTTT. This codes for CASSRGTGAEAF.

This chain joins TRBV28 and TRBJ2-3, with TRBD2 identical over 7 bases. V lost 3 bases to trimming and J lost 2 bases; unmatched junction nucleotides: 5. The CDR3 sequence is 15 residues long. The germline CDR1 and CDR2 sequences are MDHEN and SYDVKM. CDR3 protein: CASSFREEPTDTQYF. The CDR3 DNA reads as TGTGCCAGCAGTTTTCGGGAGGAGCCCACAGATACGCAGTATTTT.

The J gene is TRBJ2-2, the V gene TRBV4-3; 10 bases align to TRBD1. This CDR3 has 15 amino acids. V was pared by 4 bases and J by 6 bases, with 5 bases of the junction left unmatched. Germline assignment: CDR1 LGHNA and CDR2 YSLEER. In DNA, the CDR3 is TGCGCCAGCAGCCCGGGACAGGGGATTGCCGGGGAGCTGTTTTTT. It codes for CASSPGQGIAGELFF.

The chain uses TRBV25-1 and TRBJ2-7, with D perhaps TRBD1 or TRBD2 (5 bases each). The V and J ends lost 6 bases and 5 bases respectively, with 17 bases between them. Germline lookup yields CDR1 MGHDK and CDR2 SYGVNS. The CDR3 contains 14 residues. For the CDR3, the DNA is TGTGCCAGCAGCGCAGTTGGGGGTGGCGACGAGCAGTACTTC. Residues: CASSAVGGGDEQYF.

The chain combines TRBV11-2 with TRBJ2-7; D is unresolved. V lost 5 bases and J 0 bases, leaving 11 bases between the germline ends. Germline assignment: CDR1 SGHAT and CDR2 FQNNGV. The CDR3 spans 14 residues. CDR3: CASSGQISSYEQYF. CDR3 nucleotide sequence: TGTGCCAGCAGCGGGCAAATTAGCTCCTACGAGCAGTACTTC.

This clone was detected only a few times. The chain joins TRBV19 to TRBJ2-5; a possible D gene is TRBD1 (5 bases). V lost 5 bases, J lost 7 bases, and 11 bases lay in between. This CDR3 comprises 12 residues. Germline V gene data show CDR1 as LNHDA and CDR2 as SQIVND (reference sequence). The CDR3 is CASSAGMGTQYF. The CDR3 DNA is TGTGCCAGTAGTGCAGGGATGGGGACCCAGTACTTC.

The gene calls are TRBV7-2 and TRBJ1-2; 7 bases match TRBD1. J was trimmed by 8 bases and V by 1 base; bases with no gene match: 13. Germline CDR1 reads SGHTA; CDR2 reads FQGNSA. CDR3 length equals 16 residues. CDR3 DNA: TGTGCCAGCAGCTTAGTAGTAGGGGGCTGGGAAGAAGGCTACACCTTC. Protein: CASSLVVGGWEEGYTF.

This sequence joins TRBV11-1 and TRBJ2-7; D may correspond to TRBD1 or TRBD2 (5 bases each). The CDR3 length is 14 residues. V lost 5 bases and J lost 3, with 14 bases in between. Germline V CDR1 and CDR2: SGHAT, FQDESV (reference sequence). The CDR3 DNA reads TGTGCCAGCAGCCCTCTACGGGGCGGCTACGAGCAGTACTTC. As protein: CASSPLRGGYEQYF. Together with reference TRBV11-1 and TRBJ2-7, the CDR3 gives the full variable domain: EAEVAQSPRYKITEKSQAVAFWCDPISGHATLYWYRQILGQGPELLVQFQDESVVDDSQLPKDRFSAERLKGVDSTLKIQPAELGDSAMYLCASSPLRGGYEQYFGPGTRLTVT.

The genes are TRBV28 and TRBJ2-7; maybe TRBD1 (6 bases). This CDR3 has 15 amino acids. Trimming took off 4 bases at V and 1 base at J, with 14 bases between the two ends. The germline V gene encodes CDR1 MDHEN and CDR2 SYDVKM. The DNA for the CDR3 is TGTGCCAGCAGTTCACAGGGTTGGGTTTCCTACGAGCAGTACTTC. Amino acid sequence: CASSSQGWVSYEQYF.

As concerns this clone: A much larger clone differs from this one at a single base, so this may be a read error. The chain has TRBV28 and TRBJ1-5; D unclear. With 7 bases removed from V and 5 bases from J, the gap between germline ends came to 12 bases. Germline values: CDR1 MDHEN, CDR2 SYDVKM. This CDR3 region has 13 residues. CDR3: CASNMPMDQPQHF. The CDR3 DNA sequence: TGTGCCAGCAATATGCCGATGGATCAGCCCCAGCATTTT.

The chain carries TRBV15 and TRBJ1-5, with 7 bases that match TRBD1. This CDR3 has 19 residues. The V segment lost 4 bases and the J segment 0 bases; nucleotides outside the gene matches: 15. Germline V gene lookup returns CDR1 LNHNV and CDR2 YYDKDF (reference sequence). CDR3 nucleotides: TGTGCCACCAGCACCCTACTCATGGACAGGAGTTATAGCAATCAGCCCCAGCATTTT. This translates into CATSTLLMDRSYSNQPQHF.

The chain joins TRBV19 to TRBJ1-4; D gene ambiguous. This CDR3 region has 13 residues. Germline CDR1 LNHDA, CDR2 SQIVND (reference sequence). V was cut by 6 bases and J by 8 bases, with 13 bases left in between. CDR3 amino acids: CASSSARGEKLFF. DNA of the CDR3: TGTGCCAGTAGCTCCGCCCGAGGCGAAAAACTGTTTTTT. Drawing the rest from reference TRBV19 and TRBJ1-4, the complete variable domain is DGGITQSPKYLFRKEGQNVTLSCEQNLNHDAMYWYRQDPGQGLRLIYYSQIVNDFQKGDIAEGYSVSREKKESFPLTVTSAQKNPTAFYLCASSSARGEKLFFGSGTQLSVL.

This clone appeared once. The chain joins TRBV5-6 to TRBJ1-1; D is unresolved. With 1 base removed from V and 0 bases from J, the gap between germline ends came to 7 bases. Germline V CDR1 and CDR2: SGHDT, YYEEEE. The CDR3 contains 14 residues. The CDR3 DNA follows: TGTGCCAGCAGCTTGAGTGGAGTGAACACTGAAGCTTTCTTT. This codes for CASSLSGVNTEAFF.

This clone was picked up one time. The chain employs TRBV2 and TRBJ1-2; TRBD1 agrees at 8 bases. Looked up from germline, CDR1 is SNHLY and CDR2 is FYNNEI. This CDR3 region has 13 residues. The trim removed 7 bases at V and 3 bases at J, leaving 4 bases unmatched. In DNA, the CDR3 is TGTGCCAGCAATGGACAGGGACACTATGGCTACACCTTC. Translating gives CASNGQGHYGYTF. Variable domain in full (rest from reference TRBV2 and TRBJ1-2): EPEVTQTPSHQVTQMGQEVILRCVPISNHLYFYWYRQILGQKVEFLVSFYNNEISEKSEIFDDQFSVERPDGSNFTLKIRSTKLEDSAMYFCASNGQGHYGYTFGSGTRLTVV.

Concerning this clone: This same CDR3 is encoded by further DNA sequences in the sample. This chain uses TRBV30 with TRBJ2-3; the D gene is possibly TRBD1 (6 bases). The germline gives CDR1 GTSNPN, CDR2 SVGIG (reference sequence). Trimming shortened V by 0 bases and J by 5 bases, and 12 bases separated the two germline ends. CDR3 length: 14 residues. DNA for the CDR3: TGTGCCTGGAGTGTAGGCCAGGGGAGAGATACGCAGTATTTT. Its translation: CAWSVGQGRDTQYF.

V and J are TRBV4-2 and TRBJ2-5; the D call may be TRBD1 or TRBD2 (5 bases each). The V gene lost 0 bases and the J gene lost 11 bases, with 13 bases spanning the gap. Germline V gene lookup returns CDR1 LGHNA and CDR2 YNFKEQ. This CDR3 has 13 amino acids. The CDR3 DNA reads TGTGCCAGCAGCCAAGAGGGGGACGGAGAGCAGTACTTC. Protein: CASSQEGDGEQYF.

The V call is TRBV7-3, the J call TRBJ2-2; D not certain. Per the germline V gene, CDR1 is SGHTA and CDR2 is FQGTGA. This CDR3 spans 12 amino acids. The germline V and J ends were trimmed by 4 bases and 6 bases, with 6 bases remaining between them. CDR3 in amino acids: CASSSYSGELFF. The CDR3 nucleotides read TGTGCCAGCAGCTCCTACTCCGGGGAGCTGTTTTTT.

The DNA for the CDR3 is TGTGCCAGCAGTCGAATGGGACAGGGGGTCGAAAAACTGTTTTTT. Its translation is CASSRMGQGVEKLFF. The rearrangement joins TRBV6-6 to TRBJ1-4; TRBD1 matches at 11 bases. CDR1 is MNHNY and CDR2 is SVGAGI in the germline V gene (reference sequence). CDR3 size: 15 residues. The ends lost 5 bases at V and 8 bases at J; junction bases unmatched: 7.